This T cell receptor beta chain came from a study of yellow fever vaccine responses in identical twins. The study, taken as a whole, reports: Reportedly, twins showed a vaccine T cell response that looked partly convergent and partly personalized.

To note about this clonotype: Its antigen is as yet unknown.

TCRdb fed the RT-PCR reads into MiXCR, producing one record per CDR3 protein. The table shows under 30,000 distinct CDR3 sequences, with roughly 80% occurring only once. This clonotype was obtained from a young woman who received the yellow fever vaccine. Source: T cells from blood (PBMCs), unsorted or a sorted subset (not recorded which), taken before or after yellow fever vaccination (not recorded which).

The CDR3 sequence: CASSQTREGQPQHF. DNA for the CDR3: TGCGCCAGCAGCCAAACGAGGGAAGGGCAGCCCCAGCATTTT. The chain recombines TRBV4-1 with TRBJ1-5; D unresolved. The V end lost 2 bases, the J end lost 7 bases, and 12 bases lay between the germline ends. From germline, CDR1 is MGHRA and CDR2 YSYEKL. This CDR3 region has 14 residues.